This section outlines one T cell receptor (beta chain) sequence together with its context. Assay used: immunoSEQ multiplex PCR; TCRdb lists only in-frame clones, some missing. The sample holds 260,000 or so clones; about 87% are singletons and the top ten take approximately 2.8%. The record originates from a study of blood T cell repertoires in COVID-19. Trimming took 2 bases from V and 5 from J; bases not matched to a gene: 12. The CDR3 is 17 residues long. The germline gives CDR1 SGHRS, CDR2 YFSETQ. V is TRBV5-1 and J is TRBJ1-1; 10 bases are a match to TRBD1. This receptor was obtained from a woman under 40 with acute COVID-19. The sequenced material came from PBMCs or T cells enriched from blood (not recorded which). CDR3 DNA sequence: TGCGCCAGCAGCTTAGGGACAGGGGCGCGCCATGGGACTGAAGCTTTCTTT. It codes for CASSLGTGARHGTEAFF.